This T cell receptor beta chain was obtained from a study of technical replicates of blood from a handful of donors. V was pared by 3 bases and J by 8 bases, with 12 bases of the junction left unmatched. The CDR3 covers 15 residues. Germline values: CDR1 SEHNR, CDR2 FQNEAQ (reference sequence). Using immunoSEQ multiplex PCR, the repertoire was profiled, and TCRdb retains in-frame clones only, with some absent. The table has tens of thousands of clones, 93% seen once. This rearrangement joins TRBV7-9 to TRBJ1-2; TRBD1 aligns across 7 bases. This sequence originates from a human donor in good health. Sample: T cells isolated from PBMCs. Written as DNA, the CDR3 is TGTGCCAGCAGCTTTCCCGCGACAGGGAACTTAGGCTACACCTTC. Protein sequence: CASSFPATGNLGYTF.